This T cell receptor beta chain appears in the sequencing data of a study of CD8 T cells in ankylosing spondylitis (TCRdb year 2017). For the wider study: To find TCR variants linked to disease, the study profiled T cell receptor beta repertoires in ankylosing spondylitis patients and healthy donors. The whole study cohort included 108 healthy donors and around 25 ankylosing spondylitis patients. Peripheral blood was sampled, and synovial fluid was also collected from ankylosing spondylitis patients. What the research found in general, with its limitations: The disease-linked clones had a CD8+ phenotype and were found at relatively low frequencies in peripheral blood. Some motif variants had previously been reported in the synovial fluid and blood of reactive arthritis patients, which suggests shared mechanisms of disease initiation. A TCR beta motif made up of several highly homologous amino acid variants appeared to be characteristic of blood from ankylosing spondylitis patients. The disease-linked clones were reported to be significantly enriched in matched synovial fluid samples from ankylosing spondylitis patients.

A word on this clonotype: The antigen this receptor binds is unknown. No base-level quality is on record; no much larger clone is a single base apart.

The data were produced on an Illumina HiSeq 2500. Quantitative 5'-RACE with molecular barcodes was the method used to prepare the TCR beta libraries. As for the authors' bioinformatics: A new computational method based on a probabilistic model of VDJ rearrangement was used to identify disease-linked TCR variants. The raw public reads went through TCRdb reprocessing: fastp at Q25, MiXCR clone calling, in-frame beta chains kept. When rows share a CDR3 protein, they turn into one entry using the most common DNA and genes. These V and J calls derive from TCRdb rather than the authors' analysis. The sample records 750,000 to 850,000 distinct CDR3 sequences, about 12% of which are singletons. Approximately 0.5% of the sample rests with the top ten. Reading the germline V gene gives CDR1 KGHDR and CDR2 SFDVKD. Here V drops 4 bases and J drops 0 bases, and the junction holds 6 bases not matched to any gene. The CDR3 has 16 amino acids, counting the end cysteine and phenylalanine. This entry keeps only the CDR3 DNA: 48 bases, framed from base 1.

The receptor's source is a male donor with ankylosing spondylitis. Source material: blood, either unsorted or a sorted T cell fraction (not recorded which). The sequence joins TRBV24-1 to TRBJ2-3, and 7 bases in between align with TRBD2. The DNA is as follows: TGTGCCACCAGTGACTACGAGCGGGGTAGCACAGATACGCAGTATTTT. Its translation reads: CATSDYERGSTDTQYF.